The sample holds a few counts of the clone carrying this T cell receptor beta chain. This sample is drawn from a study of CD8+CD57+ T cells in acquired aplastic anemia. There are 13 residues in the CDR3. After removal of 5 bases from V and 4 bases from J, the junction contained 2 bases not matched to a gene. Germline V gene sequence: CDR1 GTSNPN, CDR2 SVGIG (reference sequence). Researchers used genomic DNA as the template to profile TCR beta VDJ and CDR3. Each CDR3 protein is one row after TCRdb ran MiXCR on the reads. The sample has about 110,000 distinct CDR3 sequences; 51% are singletons. The chain has TRBV30 and TRBJ1-1; the match to TRBD1 covers 12 bases. The sequencing input was sorted CD4+, CD8+, or CD8+CD57+ T cells (not recorded which) from PBMCs. This clonotype was obtained from a human donor in good health, serving as a control. CDR3 sequence (DNA): TGTGCCTGGGGGACAGGGGGCTCCACTGAAGCTTTCTTT. Its protein is CAWGTGGSTEAFF.